This T cell receptor beta chain was identified during a study of T cell clonotyping in hematopoietic cell transplantation. General study points: CD4 and CD8 repertoire contributions could not be separated without sorting. Few recipient clonotypes overlapped donors; over 95% were de novo at given depth.

Assay: immunoSEQ multiplex PCR; the TCRdb copy retains only in-frame clones and omits some. The data show roughly 49,000 clones, under 90% seen once. As to this clone: Its antigen is as yet unknown.

Time point: recipient sample about 28 days before transplant, after cytoreduction. Recipient blood drawn about 28 days pretransplant and days 30, 100, 180 after. The TCR originated in a man aged 55 to 69 with biphenotypic leukemia. Some clones in this sample may be carry-over from other donors' samples. Material: peripheral blood mononuclear cells, obtained before stem cell transplant.

CDR3 DNA sequence: TGTGCCAGCAGTCCTACAGGGGATACGCAGTATTTT. As protein: CASSPTGDTQYF. The V and J genes are TRBV6-5 and TRBJ2-3, with D maybe TRBD1 (6 bases). Trimming left V 5 bases short and J 6 bases short, with 9 bases between. Germline V CDR1 and CDR2: MNHEY, SVGAGI. The CDR3 is made up of 12 amino acids.